Detailed here is one TCR beta chain. Antigen specificity is unknown. This sample was taken from a study of shared clonotypes between healthy human individuals. In the study overall: Samples came from two female and a few male donors aged 18 to 49. Overall study results and limits: The study found roughly 5% of naive CD4 clonotypes shared across a few donors.

Measured with immunoSEQ multiplex PCR; TCRdb has only the in-frame clones, and not every one. The sample gives about 600,000 clones, 97% of which show up once; 0.045% to 0.07% is in the top ten. All of the donors resided in Nashville, Tennessee, and each was a Caucasian adult. Splitting the CD4+ cells yielded a CD45RA+ naive subset and a CD45RA-negative memory subset. CDR3 length equals 15 residues. With 0 bases removed from V and 4 bases from J, the gap between germline ends came to 9 bases. Germline V lookup: CDR1 LNHNV, CDR2 YYDKDF (reference sequence). The sequence came from a woman in her 30s in good health. Sequencing was performed on naive CD4+ T cells sorted from blood. Subset denoted: CD45RA+ positively selected. The chain recombines TRBV15 with TRBJ1-4; the D is unclear. In DNA form, the CDR3 reads TGTGCCACCAGCAGAGAGGGTGGGGTTAATGAAAAACTGTTTTTT. Encoded protein: CATSREGGVNEKLFF.